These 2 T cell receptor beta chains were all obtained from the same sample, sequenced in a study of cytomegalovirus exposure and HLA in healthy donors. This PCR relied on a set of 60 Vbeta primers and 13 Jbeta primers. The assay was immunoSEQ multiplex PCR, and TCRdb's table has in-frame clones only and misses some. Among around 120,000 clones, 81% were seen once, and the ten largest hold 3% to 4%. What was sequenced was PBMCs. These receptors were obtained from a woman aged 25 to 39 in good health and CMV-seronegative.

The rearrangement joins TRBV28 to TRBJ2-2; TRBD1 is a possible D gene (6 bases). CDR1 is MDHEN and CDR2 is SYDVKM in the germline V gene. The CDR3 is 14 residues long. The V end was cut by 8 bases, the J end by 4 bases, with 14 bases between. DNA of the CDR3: TGTGCCAGCGGCCCCCCGACAGGCACCGGGGAGCTGTTTTTT. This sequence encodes CASGPPTGTGELFF.

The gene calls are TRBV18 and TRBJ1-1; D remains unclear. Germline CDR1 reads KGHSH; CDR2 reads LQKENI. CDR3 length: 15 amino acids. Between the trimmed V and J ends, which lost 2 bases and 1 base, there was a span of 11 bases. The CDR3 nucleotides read TGTGCCAGCTCACCAATACAACAGAGGAACACTGAAGCTTTCTTT. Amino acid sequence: CASSPIQQRNTEAFF.